Below are 20 T cell receptor beta chains sequenced from a single sample in a study of T cell changes during pregnancy in multiple sclerosis. Repertoires were generated with immunoSEQ multiplex PCR, while TCRdb's copy carries only in-frame clones and drops some. The table has tens of thousands of clones, over 90% seen once; the top ten hold roughly 2.6%. Sequenced material: CD8+ T cells from peripheral blood mononuclear cells, taken in the third trimester of pregnancy. These receptors all stem from a female donor with multiple sclerosis, enrolled in a pregnancy study.

The chain employs TRBV29-1 and TRBJ1-1; 9 nucleotides agree with TRBD1. The CDR3 length is 14 residues. Per the germline V gene, CDR1 is SQVTM and CDR2 is ANQGSEA. V gave up 5 bases and J gave up 6 bases; unmatched junction bases: 10. CDR3 in amino acids: CSVPGTGKEPEAFF. DNA of the CDR3: TGCAGCGTTCCCGGGACAGGGAAGGAGCCTGAAGCTTTCTTT.

There are a few counts of this clone. The CDR3 spells CSVEYLSSSYNEQFF. The CDR3 DNA is TGCAGCGTTGAGTATCTCTCGAGCTCCTACAATGAGCAGTTCTTC. The chain uses TRBV29-1 and TRBJ2-1; the D is unclear. V lost 3 bases to trimming and J lost 0 bases, with 12 bases between them. The CDR3 is 15 residues long. The V gene's germline CDR1 is SQVTM and CDR2 ANQGSEA.

This chain uses TRBV30 with TRBJ2-1; a weak D match, TRBD2 (5 bases). V lost 5 bases, J lost 4 bases, and 6 bases lay in between. The germline gives CDR1 GTSNPN, CDR2 SVGIG (reference sequence). This CDR3 has 11 residues. This CDR3 reads CAWERYNEQFF. The CDR3 region has the DNA TGTGCCTGGGAGCGGTACAATGAGCAGTTCTTC.

This rearrangement joins TRBV9 to TRBJ2-1; D unresolved. CDR3 size: 12 residues. The V end was cut by 7 bases, the J end by 3 bases, with 8 bases between. CDR1 SGDLS and CDR2 YYNGEE come from the germline V gene. The CDR3 DNA sequence: TGTGCCAGCTCCTCCTTCTACAATGAGCAGTTCTTC. Translation gives CASSSFYNEQFF. The full variable domain, in which reference TRBV9 and TRBJ2-1 provide the parts outside the CDR3, is DSGVTQTPKHLITATGQRVTLRCSPRSGDLSVYWYQQSLDQGLQFLIQYYNGEERAKGNILERFSAQQFPDLHSELNLSSLELGDSALYFCASSSFYNEQFFGPGTRLTVL.

The V and J genes are TRBV25-1 and TRBJ2-3, with no clear D. Germline CDR1 and CDR2: MGHDK and SYGVNS. CDR3 length: 13 residues. V shed 3 bases and J shed 6 bases, with 10 bases lying between them. The CDR3 is CASSDPSSDTQYF. CDR3 in DNA: TGTGCCAGCAGTGACCCAAGTAGTGATACGCAGTATTTT.

The V and J genes are TRBV4-3 and TRBJ1-5, with D hard to call. The CDR3 spans 15 residues. In germline, CDR1 is LGHNA, CDR2 YSLEER. With 1 base removed from V and 3 bases from J, the gap between germline ends came to 10 bases. The CDR3 protein is CASSQVRGANQPQHF. In nucleotides, the CDR3 is TGCGCCAGCAGCCAAGTCCGGGGTGCCAATCAGCCCCAGCATTTT.

The chain employs TRBV30 and TRBJ2-1; 15 nucleotides line up with TRBD2. In germline, CDR1 is GTSNPN, CDR2 SVGIG (reference sequence). The CDR3 runs 16 residues. V dropped 1 base and J dropped 9; count of bases not matched to a gene: 7. CDR3 sequence: CAWSEGTSGRHVEQFF. The CDR3 DNA is TGTGCCTGGAGTGAGGGGACTAGCGGGAGGCATGTTGAGCAGTTCTTC. The whole variable domain, filled in from reference TRBV30 and TRBJ2-1, reads SQTIHQWPATLVQPVGSPLSLECTVEGTSNPNLYWYRQAAGRGLQLLFYSVGIGQISSEVPQNLSASRPQDRQFILSSKKLLLSDSGFYLCAWSEGTSGRHVEQFFGPGTRLTVL.

The chain joins TRBV27 to TRBJ2-3; 9 bases match TRBD2. After removal of 1 base from V and 2 bases from J, the junction contained 4 bases not matched to a gene. CDR1 is MNHEY, CDR2 SMNVEV, per germline (reference sequence). This CDR3 has 16 residues. The CDR3 DNA reads TGTGCCAGCAGTTTATTTGCGGGAGGGCCCACAGATACGCAGTATTTT. It translates to CASSLFAGGPTDTQYF.

The gene calls are TRBV27 and TRBJ1-2; D is ambiguous. V was shortened by 5 bases and J by 4 bases, with 14 bases between the two germline ends. This CDR3 has 14 residues. Germline CDR1 is MNHEY and CDR2 is SMNVEV (reference sequence). This chain's CDR3 is CASSASTVGYGYTF. CDR3 DNA sequence: TGTGCCAGCAGTGCATCCACAGTGGGCTATGGCTACACCTTC.

The V and J genes are TRBV12-5 and TRBJ2-7, with D possibly being TRBD2 (5 bases). CDR1 is LGHNT, CDR2 FRNRAP, per germline. The CDR3 is 12 residues long. V was pared by 6 bases and J by 3 bases, with 9 bases between. CDR3 DNA sequence: TGTGCTAGTGGCCCCGGAGGCTACGAGCAGTACTTC. Translating gives CASGPGGYEQYF.

The chain joins TRBV29-1 to TRBJ2-5, with D maybe TRBD1 (7 bases). The V end was cut by 5 bases, the J end by 5 bases, with 15 bases between. The CDR3 runs to 13 residues. CDR1 is SQVTM, CDR2 ANQGSEA, per germline. The CDR3 region is CSVNRGGRETQYF. The DNA of the CDR3 is TGCAGCGTTAACAGGGGTGGGAGGGAGACCCAGTACTTC.

The V and J genes are TRBV15 and TRBJ2-1, with 12 bases that match TRBD2. CDR3 length: 16 amino acids. With 3 bases clipped from V and 4 bases from J, the junction kept 4 bases outside the gene matches. The germline V gene encodes CDR1 LNHNV and CDR2 YYDKDF (reference sequence). DNA for the CDR3: TGTGCCACCAGCAGTCTAGCGGGAGGGATTTACAATGAGCAGTTCTTC. Its protein product is CATSSLAGGIYNEQFF.

Here the CDR3 reads CASSQVIQGVWDPNYGYTF. CDR3 nucleotide sequence: TGCGCCAGCAGCCAAGTTATACAGGGGGTCTGGGACCCTAACTATGGCTACACCTTC. This chain links TRBV4-1 with TRBJ1-2; 8 bases match TRBD1. The CDR3 covers 19 residues. Trimming cost V 1 base and J 0 bases; bases outside gene matches: 13. CDR1 and CDR2 from the germline V gene are MGHRA and YSYEKL.

The rearrangement joins TRBV2 to TRBJ2-1; TRBD1 aligns across 8 bases. Germline values: CDR1 SNHLY, CDR2 FYNNEI. The CDR3 is 15 residues long. V trimming: 9 bases; J trimming: 2 bases; junction bases outside the gene matches: 9. CDR3 amino acids: CASYQGALTYNEQFF. In DNA, the CDR3 is TGTGCCAGTTACCAGGGGGCGCTGACCTACAATGAGCAGTTCTTC.

This chain connects TRBV6-1 to TRBJ2-7; the D gene is possibly TRBD2 (6 bases). Trimming removed 2 bases from V and 0 bases from J, with 20 bases in between. Germline CDR1 and CDR2: MNHNS and SASEGT. This CDR3 comprises 18 residues. This CDR3 reads CASSEPNLGGKASYEQYF. CDR3 DNA: TGTGCCAGCAGTGAACCGAACCTTGGAGGGAAAGCCTCCTACGAGCAGTACTTC.

The V gene is TRBV30, the J gene TRBJ2-7; the match to TRBD2 covers 15 bases. V dropped 5 bases and J dropped 5; count of bases not matched to a gene: 7. The germline V gene encodes CDR1 GTSNPN and CDR2 SVGIG (reference sequence). The CDR3 covers 15 residues. The CDR3 DNA reads as TGTGCCTGGGTCGAAGGGACTAGCGGGAGGAACGAGCAGTACTTC. Protein: CAWVEGTSGRNEQYF.

V is TRBV5-1 and J is TRBJ2-1; D gene uncertain. Germline values: CDR1 SGHRS, CDR2 YFSETQ. Trimming took off 2 bases at V and 7 bases at J, with 10 bases between the two ends. The CDR3 consists of 13 residues. CDR3 coding DNA: TGCGCCAGCAGCTTCTCAACAGTAAATGAGCAGTTCTTC. Residues: CASSFSTVNEQFF.

V is TRBV9 and J is TRBJ2-2; a weak D match, TRBD1 (5 bases). The CDR3 contains 14 residues. V was clipped by 3 bases and J by 1 base, with 7 bases between them. Germline V gene sequence: CDR1 SGDLS, CDR2 YYNGEE. CDR3 DNA sequence: TGTGCCAGCAGCGCTACAGGGAACACCGGGGAGCTGTTTTTT. This gives the protein CASSATGNTGELFF.

The V gene is TRBV29-1, the J gene TRBJ2-7, with D tentatively TRBD2 (6 bases). CDR3 length: 15 residues. The ends were cut back, 0 bases at V and 4 bases at J, with 16 bases in the middle. Germline assignment: CDR1 SQVTM and CDR2 ANQGSEA. This CDR3 is CSVEERLGGIYEQYF. DNA for the CDR3: TGCAGCGTTGAAGAGAGATTAGGCGGGATTTACGAGCAGTACTTC.

CDR3 coding DNA: TGCGCCAGCAGTGAGGCCTTGGCAGGTAGGGGTCAGCCCCAGCATTTT. Translating gives CASSEALAGRGQPQHF. V usage is TRBV10-2 and J usage is TRBJ1-5; D might be TRBD1 (5 bases). Trimming took 2 bases from V and 6 from J, leaving 17 bases between them. The CDR3 totals 16 residues. Germline values: CDR1 WSHSY, CDR2 SAAADI.